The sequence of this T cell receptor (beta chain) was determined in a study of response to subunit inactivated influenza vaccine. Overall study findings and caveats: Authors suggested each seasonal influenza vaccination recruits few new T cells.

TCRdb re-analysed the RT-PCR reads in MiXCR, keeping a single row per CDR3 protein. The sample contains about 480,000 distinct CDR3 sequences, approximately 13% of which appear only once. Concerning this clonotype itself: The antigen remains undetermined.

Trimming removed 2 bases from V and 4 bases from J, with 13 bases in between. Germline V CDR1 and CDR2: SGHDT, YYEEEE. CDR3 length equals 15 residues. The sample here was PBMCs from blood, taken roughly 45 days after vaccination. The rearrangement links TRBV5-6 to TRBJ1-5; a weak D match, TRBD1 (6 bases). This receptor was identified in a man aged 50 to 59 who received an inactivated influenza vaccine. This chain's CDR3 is CASSFWGGENQPQHF. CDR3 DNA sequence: TGTGCCAGCAGCTTCTGGGGGGGCGAGAATCAGCCCCAGCATTTT.